A single sample is the source of the 22 T cell receptor beta chains below, sequenced in a study of regulatory T cells in long-lasting Graves disease. Time point denoted: persistent/refractory GD, antithyroid drugs over 5 years with positive TRAb. Following extraction of RNA from PBMCs, that RNA was used to make the TCR library. To make TCR beta libraries, researchers used iRepertoire HTBI primers and Arm-PCR of CDR3 regions. TCRdb analysed the multiplex PCR reads with MiXCR anew, one entry per CDR3 protein. The sample has about 290,000 distinct CDR3 sequences, approximately 20% seen once. The input for sequencing was peripheral blood mononuclear cells (PBMCs), taken when the disease was refractory, from a patient treated with antithyroid drugs. Every receptor here comes from a female donor with Graves disease.

This clonotype was picked up many times. V usage is TRBV11-2 and J usage is TRBJ2-2; D tentatively reads TRBD1 or TRBD2 (5 bases each). This CDR3 contains 17 residues. V dropped 3 bases and J dropped 3 bases, with 17 bases sitting between them. Germline V lookup: CDR1 SGHAT, CDR2 FQNNGV. The chain's CDR3 is CASSFPPGGGDTGELFF. For the CDR3, the DNA is TGTGCCAGCAGCTTCCCCCCCGGTGGGGGAGACACCGGGGAGCTGTTTTTT.

The chain employs TRBV10-3 and TRBJ1-2; D is uncertain. Per germline, CDR1 ENHRY and CDR2 SYGVKD. This CDR3 has 13 residues. V gave up 9 bases and J gave up 0 bases, with 11 bases separating them. In DNA, the CDR3 is TGTGCCATTCGAGACACTGCTAACTATGGCTACACCTTC. As protein: CAIRDTANYGYTF.

The sample holds a few counts of this clonotype. The CDR3 is CASSFGTGEEKLFF. The DNA of the CDR3 is TGTGCCAGCAGCTTTGGGACAGGGGAAGAAAAACTGTTTTTT. The genes are TRBV7-2 and TRBJ1-4; 10 bases align to TRBD1. Germline CDR1 and CDR2: SGHTA and FQGNSA. CDR3 length: 14 amino acids. V lost 3 bases and J lost 8; bases outside the gene matches: 3.

The chain has TRBV18 and TRBJ2-3; D is unclear. The CDR3 sequence is 15 residues long. Germline V CDR1 and CDR2: KGHSH, LQKENI. V lost 2 bases to trimming and J lost 0 bases, with 9 bases between them. The CDR3 nucleotides are TGTGCCAGCTCACCATTTGACGGAAGCACAGATACGCAGTATTTT. Protein sequence: CASSPFDGSTDTQYF.

This clonotype was counted a few times. The chain couples TRBV27 to TRBJ2-5; 8 bases align to TRBD1. Germline assignment: CDR1 MNHEY and CDR2 SMNVEV (reference sequence). CDR3 length: 14 residues. With V trimmed by 8 bases and J by 2 bases, 7 bases remained unmatched. The chain's CDR3 is CASRDRGSQETQYF. The CDR3 DNA reads TGTGCCAGCCGAGACAGGGGTTCGCAAGAGACCCAGTACTTC.

The chain links TRBV7-9 to TRBJ2-1, with 9 bases matching TRBD1. This CDR3 comprises 16 residues. Per the germline V gene, CDR1 is SEHNR and CDR2 is FQNEAQ (reference sequence). J was trimmed by 12 bases and V by 1 base; bases with no gene match: 13. The CDR3 loop is CASSLGGQGASKGQFF. Written as DNA, the CDR3 is TGTGCCAGCAGCTTAGGGGGACAGGGAGCGTCGAAGGGGCAGTTCTTC.

This chain joins TRBV18 and TRBJ2-6; either TRBD1 or TRBD2 may fit D (5 bases each). The CDR3 runs to 16 residues. Germline CDR1 KGHSH, CDR2 LQKENI. V gave up 2 bases and J gave up 1 base, with 9 bases separating them. Here the CDR3 DNA reads TGTGCCAGCTCACCAACGGGGCTATCTGGGGCCAACGTCCTGACTTTC. Protein sequence: CASSPTGLSGANVLTF.

This clonotype was seen more than once but under ten times. The chain employs TRBV20-1 and TRBJ1-6; TRBD1 matches 10 bases. CDR3 length: 16 amino acids. CDR1 DFQATT and CDR2 SNEGSKA come from the germline V gene (reference sequence). V was pared by 3 bases and J by 3 bases, with 5 bases of the junction left unmatched. The DNA of the CDR3 is TGCAGTGCTAGCTCCGGGACAGGGGTCTATAATTCACCCCTCCACTTT. It is translated as CSASSGTGVYNSPLHF.

This sequence joins TRBV6-1 and TRBJ1-2; D remains unclear. The CDR3 length is 11 residues. Trimming took 8 bases from V and 8 from J, leaving 12 bases between them. CDR1 is MNHNS, CDR2 SASEGT, per germline. The CDR3, as DNA: TGTGCCAGCGGCTCGGGGTCCGGCTACACCTTC. Protein: CASGSGSGYTF.

The V gene is TRBV19, the J gene TRBJ1-4; weak D call: TRBD1 (5 bases). Trimming shortened V by 5 bases and J by 4 bases, and 14 bases separated the two germline ends. Germline CDR1 is LNHDA and CDR2 is SQIVND (reference sequence). The CDR3 consists of 15 residues. CDR3 residues: CASSPRQSLNEKLFF. CDR3 DNA: TGTGCCAGTAGTCCTCGACAGAGCCTTAATGAAAAACTGTTTTTT.

CDR3 region: CASSFRPLDTQYF. The CDR3 coding sequence is TGTGCCAGCAGTTTCAGGCCCCTAGATACGCAGTATTTT. The chain joins TRBV28 to TRBJ2-3; D unresolved. Trimming pared 3 bases from V and 5 bases from J, leaving 9 bases between. The CDR3 has 13 residues. Germline V lookup: CDR1 MDHEN, CDR2 SYDVKM.

This clonotype was recorded a few times. This chain uses TRBV5-1 with TRBJ2-7; D not resolved. This CDR3 is built from 14 residues. V was shortened by 1 base and J by 7 bases, with 15 bases between the two germline ends. Germline values: CDR1 SGHRS, CDR2 YFSETQ. Here the CDR3 DNA reads TGCGCCAGCAGCTTGAGGGCGATAGAGAGTGAGCAGTACTTC. Protein: CASSLRAIESEQYF.

This clonotype was seen a handful of times. This sequence joins TRBV6-1 and TRBJ2-5, with unresolved D. Germline V CDR1 and CDR2: MNHNS, SASEGT. V lost 8 bases, J lost 1 base, and 8 bases lay in between. The CDR3 runs 12 residues. The CDR3 sequence is CASGGSQETQYF. The CDR3 nucleotides are TGTGCCAGCGGTGGCTCCCAAGAGACCCAGTACTTC.

The J gene is TRBJ1-1, the V gene TRBV19; possibly TRBD1 for D (6 bases). In germline, CDR1 is LNHDA, CDR2 SQIVND (reference sequence). V was pared by 3 bases and J by 5 bases, with 13 bases between. The CDR3 length is 14 residues. The CDR3 loop reads CASSMRGRETEAFF. The CDR3 nucleotides read TGTGCCAGTAGTATGAGGGGGAGGGAGACTGAAGCTTTCTTT.

The chain carries TRBV19 and TRBJ1-5; D remains unclear. Germline V lookup: CDR1 LNHDA, CDR2 SQIVND (reference sequence). The CDR3 totals 14 residues. The ends were cut back, 10 bases at V and 2 bases at J, with 15 bases in the middle. CDR3 residues: CAISSRNRNQPQHF. The CDR3 coding sequence is TGTGCCATTTCCTCGAGGAACCGCAATCAGCCCCAGCATTTT. Complete variable domain (other parts from reference TRBV19 and TRBJ1-5): DGGITQSPKYLFRKEGQNVTLSCEQNLNHDAMYWYRQDPGQGLRLIYYSQIVNDFQKGDIAEGYSVSREKKESFPLTVTSAQKNPTAFYLCAISSRNRNQPQHFGDGTRLSIL.

The rearrangement links TRBV7-6 to TRBJ1-5, with D tentatively TRBD1 (6 bases). CDR1 and CDR2 (germline): SGHVS, FNYEAQ. This CDR3 is built from 13 residues. V was cut by 4 bases and J by 7 bases, with 11 bases left in between. This CDR3 reads CASSSRGSQPQHF. CDR3 in DNA: TGTGCCAGCAGCTCGAGGGGGAGCCAGCCCCAGCATTTT.

CDR3 sequence (DNA): TGTGCCACCCAGGGGACCCTGACCTACGAGCAGTACTTC. Translating gives CATQGTLTYEQYF. This sequence joins TRBV15 and TRBJ2-7, with D maybe TRBD1 (6 bases). This CDR3 has 13 residues. The germline V and J ends were trimmed by 8 bases and 2 bases, with 13 bases remaining between them. Germline V gene data show CDR1 as LNHNV and CDR2 as YYDKDF (reference sequence).

There are a few counts of this clonotype. The chain is built from TRBV12-3 or TRBV12-4 and TRBJ2-5; D perhaps matches TRBD2 (6 bases). Trimming pared 6 bases from V and 9 bases from J, leaving 14 bases between. This CDR3 spans 12 amino acids. The CDR3 bases are TGTGCCAGCAGATACCGGGAGCTCGCCCAGTACTTC. This sequence encodes CASRYRELAQYF.

The genes are TRBV29-1 and TRBJ1-1, with TRBD1 as a possible D gene (6 bases). The CDR3 sequence is 12 residues long. Trimming cost V 7 bases and J 0 bases, with 9 bases left between them. The germline CDR1 and CDR2 sequences are SQVTM and ANQGSEA. The CDR3 DNA reads as TGCAGCGCTAGGGGGGTGAACACTGAAGCTTTCTTT. Translating gives CSARGVNTEAFF.

The chain carries TRBV24-1 and TRBJ2-3; 7 bases match TRBD2. V gave up 0 bases and J gave up 0 bases; unmatched junction bases: 8. CDR1 and CDR2 (germline): KGHDR, SFDVKD. There are 18 residues in the CDR3. CDR3 sequence: CATSDLQGGPTSTDTQYF. In DNA form, the CDR3 reads TGTGCCACCAGTGATTTGCAGGGAGGGCCAACTAGCACAGATACGCAGTATTTT.

With regard to this clonotype: Compared with germline, one end of the junction differs, possibly owing to a read error. The chain is built from TRBV7-2 and TRBJ1-2; 7 nucleotides match TRBD1. The CDR3 spans 15 residues. The V gene's germline CDR1 is SGHTA and CDR2 FQGNSA. CDR3 nucleotides: TGCGCCAGCAGCCAAGATCACGACAGGGTCTATGGCTACACCTTC. This codes for CASSQDHDRVYGYTF.

This clonotype came up many times. This rearrangement joins TRBV7-2 to TRBJ1-2; D ambiguous. V lost 5 bases and J lost 5, with 12 bases in between. Germline values: CDR1 SGHTA, CDR2 FQGNSA. This CDR3 contains 13 residues. For the CDR3, the DNA is TGTGCCAGCAGCGCCGGGGTCCTTTATGGCTACACCTTC. Its translation: CASSAGVLYGYTF. The full variable domain, its missing parts supplied by reference TRBV7-2 and TRBJ1-2, is GAGVSQSPSNKVTEKGKDVELRCDPISGHTALYWYRQSLGQGLEFLIYFQGNSAPDKSGLPSDRFSAERTGGSVSTLTIQRTQQEDSAVYLCASSAGVLYGYTFGSGTRLTVV.